The 10 T cell receptor beta chains below all came from one sample that was sequenced in a study of blood T cells in healthy people across ages. A second 7 to 11 cycle PCR used barcoded and J-beta primers. TCRdb reanalysed the 5' RACE reads using MiXCR and keeps one entry per CDR3 protein. Of about a million distinct CDR3 sequences in the sample, approximately 50% were seen once. Sample: blood. The source of these receptors is an older woman in good health.

The chain uses TRBV7-2 and TRBJ1-2, with 7 bases identical to TRBD1. CDR1 and CDR2 (germline): SGHTA, FQGNSA. V was pared by 6 bases and J by 7 bases, with 14 bases of the junction left unmatched. There are 15 residues in the CDR3. The CDR3 protein is CASSADRVGSGGYTF. The CDR3 coding sequence is TGTGCCAGCAGTGCCGACAGGGTGGGATCCGGTGGCTACACCTTC. The full variable domain, its missing parts supplied by reference TRBV7-2 and TRBJ1-2, is GAGVSQSPSNKVTEKGKDVELRCDPISGHTALYWYRQSLGQGLEFLIYFQGNSAPDKSGLPSDRFSAERTGGSVSTLTIQRTQQEDSAVYLCASSADRVGSGGYTFGSGTRLTVV.

The chain links TRBV5-1 to TRBJ2-3; TRBD1 matches at 7 bases. This CDR3 region has 16 residues. The V gene end was trimmed by 0 bases and the J gene end by 2 bases; junction bases not matched to a gene: 6. CDR1 is SGHRS, CDR2 YFSETQ, per germline. CDR3 sequence: CASSLGGGTDTDTQYF. The CDR3 coding sequence is TGCGCCAGCAGCTTGGGAGGTGGGACAGACACAGATACGCAGTATTTT.

CDR3 nucleotides: TGTGCCAGCAGCCAAGATCTAGCGGGGGGCACAGATACGCAGTATTTT. Amino acids: CASSQDLAGGTDTQYF. The V gene is TRBV4-2, the J gene TRBJ2-3; 10 bases are a match to TRBD2. This CDR3 has 16 amino acids. The junction had 1 base not matched to a gene; V was cut back by 0 bases and J by 1 base. Per germline, CDR1 LGHNA and CDR2 YNFKEQ.

As regards this clonotype: At one of its ends the junction is not consistent with the germline gene, which may arise from a read error. The genes are TRBV4-3 and TRBJ1-1, with D unresolved. The CDR3 has 16 residues. Germline loops: CDR1 LGHNA, CDR2 YSLEER. The CDR3 DNA is TGCGCCAGCGGCCAAGGTGGCGGGATCATGAACACTGAAGCTTTCTTT. Translating it yields CASGQGGGIMNTEAFF.

The chain couples TRBV6-6 to TRBJ2-5; D is unclear. Germline CDR1 MNHNY, CDR2 SVGAGI (reference sequence). Trimming shortened V by 1 base and J by 3 bases, and 6 bases separated the two germline ends. The length of the CDR3 is 13 residues. The CDR3 region is CASSYLREETQYF. As DNA, the CDR3 is TGTGCCAGCAGTTACTTAAGAGAAGAGACCCAGTACTTC.

The chain couples TRBV5-1 to TRBJ2-7; D perhaps matches TRBD1 (6 bases). This CDR3 has 16 amino acids. Germline V gene lookup returns CDR1 SGHRS and CDR2 YFSETQ. The V end was cut by 0 bases, the J end by 0 bases, with 13 bases between. This CDR3 is CASSLAVAGASYEQYF. The DNA of the CDR3 is TGCGCCAGCAGCTTGGCCGTCGCAGGGGCCTCCTACGAGCAGTACTTC.

This clonotype was seen more than once but under ten times. The J gene is TRBJ2-1, the V gene TRBV7-9; the D is unclear. Germline V gene lookup returns CDR1 SEHNR and CDR2 FQNEAQ (reference sequence). There are 15 residues in the CDR3. Trimming cost V 1 base and J 5 bases, with 12 bases left between them. The CDR3 is CASSLVPLLHNEQFF. Written as DNA, the CDR3 is TGTGCCAGCAGCTTAGTTCCCCTTCTACACAATGAGCAGTTCTTC.

The V and J genes are TRBV15 and TRBJ1-2; TRBD1 agrees at 8 bases. The CDR3 spans 14 residues. Per the germline V gene, CDR1 is LNHNV and CDR2 is YYDKDF (reference sequence). V gave up 4 bases and J gave up 4 bases; unmatched junction bases: 5. This CDR3 is CATSIGQGIYGYTF. The DNA of the CDR3 is TGTGCCACCAGCATCGGACAGGGTATCTATGGCTACACCTTC.

The CDR3 region has the DNA TGTGCCAGCAGCTTAGAGAGCGGGTTCTCCTACAATGAGCAGTTCTTC. Its protein is CASSLESGFSYNEQFF. The rearrangement uses TRBV7-2 and TRBJ2-1; weak D call: TRBD2 (6 bases). This CDR3 has 16 residues. Germline V gene sequence: CDR1 SGHTA, CDR2 FQGNSA. V was cut by 1 base and J by 0 bases, with 10 bases left in between.

V usage is TRBV7-9 and J usage is TRBJ2-7; D remains unclear. The CDR3 is 12 residues long. Trimming took 4 bases from V and 3 from J, leaving 7 bases between them. Germline-derived CDR1 and CDR2 are SEHNR and FQNEAQ (reference sequence). CDR3 protein: CASSWTHYEQYF. The CDR3 nucleotides read TGTGCCAGCAGCTGGACCCACTACGAGCAGTACTTC. The whole variable domain, remainder taken from reference TRBV7-9 and TRBJ2-7, is DTGVSQNPRHKITKRGQNVTFRCDPISEHNRLYWYRQTLGQGPEFLTYFQNEAQLEKSRLLSDRFSAERPKGSFSTLEIQRTEQGDSAMYLCASSWTHYEQYFGPGTRLTVT.